This TCR beta chain is drawn from a study of early T cells in non-severe SARS-CoV-2 infection. Whole-study context: The authors sequenced bulk RNA from unsorted whole blood, leaving chains unpaired.

General study findings and limits: Matching with VDJdb favored anti-spike CD8 responses (missing private and CD4 specificities).

The junction had 5 bases not matched to a gene; V was cut back by 5 bases and J by 4 bases. Germline V lookup: CDR1 SNHLY, CDR2 FYNNEI. The CDR3 spans 14 residues. cDNA molecules, individually, were tagged with unique molecular identifiers. Each CDR3 protein gets one entry after TCRdb re-called the 5' RACE reads with MiXCR. In the table there are some 39,000 distinct CDR3 sequences, 3% to 4% of which are singletons. The table lists this clonotype with many counts. Its antigen is not identified. The gene calls are TRBV2 and TRBJ1-5; 7 positions match TRBD1. The sample was whole blood. The source of this sequence is an adult who was a healthcare worker with PCR-confirmed SARS-CoV-2 infection or an uninfected control (not recorded which). CDR3 nucleotides: TGTGCCAGCAGTTCACAGGGGCTTAATCAGCCCCAGCATTTT. This encodes CASSSQGLNQPQHF.